This TCR beta chain was recovered during a study of T cell changes during pregnancy in multiple sclerosis. The CDR3 sequence is 16 residues long. Germline-derived CDR1 and CDR2 are PRHDT and FYEKMQ (reference sequence). Trimming took 1 base from V and 2 from J, leaving 11 bases between them. A single count supports this clone. Some clones are missing from TCRdb's copy, which holds only in-frame ones; the method was immunoSEQ multiplex PCR. The repertoire holds approximately 90,000 clones, with 80% to 95% as singletons. V usage is TRBV13 and J usage is TRBJ2-2; maybe TRBD2 (6 bases). The source is a female donor with multiple sclerosis, enrolled in a pregnancy study. This sample comprised peripheral blood, obtained before pregnancy. This CDR3 is CASSLVRGTNTGELFF. CDR3 bases: TGTGCCAGCAGCTTAGTCCGCGGGACTAACACCGGGGAGCTGTTTTTT. Supplemented by reference TRBV13 and TRBJ2-2, the full variable domain reads AAGVIQSPRHLIKEKRETATLKCYPIPRHDTVYWYQQGPGQDPQFLISFYEKMQSDKGSIPDRFSAQQFSDYHSELNMSSLELGDSALYFCASSLVRGTNTGELFFGEGSRLTVL.